The T cell receptor (beta chain) under discussion was sequenced for a study of T cell responses to AZD1222 COVID-19 vaccine (dated by TCRdb to the early 2020s). In the study overall: AZD1222 recipients whose second dose came at about 4 weeks and those whose second dose came at about 12 weeks were combined into one group, since spike-specific TCR depth and breadth did not differ between the two schedules. A total of 233 trial participants underwent TCR sequencing, of whom about 210 received two doses of AZD1222 and about 25 received two doses of the MenACWY control vaccine. Trial participants were enrolled by age into subgroups of 18-55, 56-69 and 70-plus years, and 148, 28 and 57 TCR-sequenced participants, respectively, were included in these subgroups. Here is what the overall study found, with its caveats: Most participants were white British and females outnumbered males, and the authors suggested that clonal diversity may have been underestimated. A significant rise in spike-specific TCR breadth and depth was observed after two AZD1222 doses relative to day 0 and relative to MenACWY recipients. Vaccine-associated CD4 TCRs spanned the whole spike protein, with dominant responses in regions 160-218 and 743-854. Because no day 14 peak-response samples were available, the repertoires could be characterized only after the peak T cell response. Epitopes outside the regions mutated in the B.1.351 and B.1.1.7 variants were reportedly recognized by nearly half of the unique spike-specific TCRs. In the small 56-69-year group, the increase in depth fell short of significance, most likely because of low power. Only five to seven AZD1222 recipients were SARS-CoV-2 seropositive at baseline, limiting conclusions about previously exposed vaccinees.

The time point label, as the study defines it: baseline before first vaccination. Vaccinee samples were obtained from the UK trials COV001 and COV002, which included a single-blind randomized controlled phase 2/3 trial of AZD1222 (ChAdOx1 nCoV-19) in healthy adults. Trial participant PBMC samples were collected at day 0 and day 28 after the second dose for TCRbeta chain sequencing. In the case of this clone: This clone's antigen is unknown. No base qualities exist here, and no much larger clone lies one base off it.

V loses 3 bases of germline sequence and J loses 7 bases, and the interval between the two ends is 15 bases. CDR1 and CDR2 are read off the germline V gene (reference sequence) as GTSNPN and SVGIG. Including cysteine and phenylalanine, the CDR3 has 13 amino acids. The DNA shown is the 39-base CDR3, in frame from base 1. The CDR3 regions of human TCRbeta chains were analyzed by immunosequencing. Processing in the source paper ran as follows. Repertoire TCRs were matched against a reference library of SARS-CoV-2-specific TCRs generated with the MIRA antigen-specificity platform. Breadth was defined as the fraction of unique TCRs that were SARS-CoV-2-associated, and depth was defined as the fraction of total T cells that were SARS-CoV-2-associated. Each spike-specific TCR was assigned to its reactive spike region and to a CD4 or CD8 class using the MIRA data. Log10-transformed breadth and depth values were compared by one-way ANOVA with Sidak's multiple comparisons tests. Held by TCRdb, this immuneACCESS table contains in-frame sequences only and omits some clones. Under half of the omission traces to an unresolved V gene where checked; the cause of the rest is unknown. The V and J calls and the clone size are those of that table, but D and trimming were determined from the DNA. The sample profile shows roughly 140,000 clones; 88% of them were found once. 3% to 4.5% of the sample lies in the top ten.

The V and J genes are TRBV30 and TRBJ1-2, with the D gene call left open. The specimen was peripheral blood, collected on day 0 of AZD1222 vaccination. The TCR was taken from an adult in good health. CDR3 protein: CAWSPNGRAGYTF. The sequenced DNA: TGTGCCTGGAGCCCCAATGGGCGGGCTGGCTACACCTTC.